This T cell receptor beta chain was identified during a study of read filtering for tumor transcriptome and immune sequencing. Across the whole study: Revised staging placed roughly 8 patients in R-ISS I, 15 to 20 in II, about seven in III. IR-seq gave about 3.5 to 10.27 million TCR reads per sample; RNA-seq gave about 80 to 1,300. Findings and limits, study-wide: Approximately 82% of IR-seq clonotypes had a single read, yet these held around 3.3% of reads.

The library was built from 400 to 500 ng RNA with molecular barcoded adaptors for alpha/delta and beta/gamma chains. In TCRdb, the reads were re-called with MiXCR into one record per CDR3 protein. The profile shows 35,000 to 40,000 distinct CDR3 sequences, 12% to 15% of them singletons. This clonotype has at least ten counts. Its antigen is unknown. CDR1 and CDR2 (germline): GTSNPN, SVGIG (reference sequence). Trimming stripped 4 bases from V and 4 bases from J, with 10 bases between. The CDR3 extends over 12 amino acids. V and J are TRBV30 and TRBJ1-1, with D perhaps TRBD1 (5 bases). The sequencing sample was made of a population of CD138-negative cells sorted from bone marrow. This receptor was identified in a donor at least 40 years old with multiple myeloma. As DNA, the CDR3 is TGTGCCTGGACACTTGGGGGCACTGAAGCTTTCTTT. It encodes CAWTLGGTEAFF.